Listed below are T cell receptor beta chains from one sample, sequenced in a study of T cell responses to AZD1222 COVID-19 vaccine. Assay: immunoSEQ multiplex PCR; the TCRdb copy retains only in-frame clones and omits some. Among roughly 130,000 clones listed, roughly 94% were seen once. The sample consisted of peripheral blood, taken on day 0 of AZD1222 vaccination. Receptors were obtained from an adult in good health. CDR3s include the opening cysteine and the closing phenylalanine or tryptophan. Each record gives: V gene, clone size, D gene, J gene, CDR3 DNA, CDR3 protein. A D gene is named only where the DNA matches it firmly. Expanded clones get a size class; other rows say once, few or many, or leave the size out.

TRBV4-2	.	.	TRBJ1-3	TGTGCCAGCAGCCAACGGATGGATGACACCATATATTTT	CASSQRMDDTIYF
TRBV15	.	.	TRBJ1-2	TGTGCCACCAGCCCACAGGGTCTTTCGGGCGGCTACACCTTC	CATSPQGLSGGYTF
TRBV5-1	.	.	TRBJ2-5	TGCGCCAGCAGCTCCGGACAGATTCAAGAGACCCAGTACTTC	CASSSGQIQETQYF
TRBV5-1	.	.	TRBJ2-3	TGCGCCAGCAGCCCCCTAGGGGGGAGCACAGATACGCAGTATTTT	CASSPLGGSTDTQYF
TRBV4-2	.	TRBD2	TRBJ2-1	TGTGCCAGCAGCCTCCTACTAGCGGGGGGGCAGGGTGAGCAGTTCTTC	CASSLLLAGGQGEQFF
TRBV7-8	.	.	TRBJ2-1	TGTGCCAGCAGCTTAATACTCTCCTCCTACAATGAGCAGTTCTTC	CASSLILSSYNEQFF
TRBV28	.	.	TRBJ2-7	TGTGCCAGCAGCTGGGAAGGAATCTCCTACGAGCAGTACTTC	CASSWEGISYEQYF
TRBV2	.	.	TRBJ1-6	TGTGCCAGCAGTGAATGGGTTAGGACGGAAGATTCACCCCTCCACTTT	CASSEWVRTEDSPLHF
TRBV10-3	.	.	TRBJ1-5	TGTGCCATCAGTGAGTCTTTAAGCAATCAGCCCCAGCATTTT	CAISESLSNQPQHF
TRBV2	.	TRBD1	TRBJ2-7	TGTGCCAGCACTCGGACAGGGGGCGGCGAGCAGTACTTC	CASTRTGGGEQYF
TRBV18	.	.	TRBJ1-6	TGTGCCAGCTCACTTCAAACCCTAAGGTCACCCCTCCACTTT	CASSLQTLRSPLHF
TRBV7-8	.	TRBD2	TRBJ2-2	TGTGCCAGCAGCCCAAGGACTAGCGGGGGGTTCGGGTATCATACCGGGGAGCTGTTTTTT	CASSPRTSGGFGYHTGELFF
TRBV7-2	.	.	TRBJ2-3	TGTGCCAGCAGCCAGAACCTTGATACGCAGTATTTT	CASSQNLDTQYF
TRBV12-3/TRBV12-4	.	.	TRBJ1-1	TGTGCCAGCAGTCGCAAGAATGAAGCTTTCTTT	CASSRKNEAFF
TRBV7-9	.	.	TRBJ1-4	TGTGCCAGCAGCTTAGTGGGACGAGAAAAACTGTTTTTT	CASSLVGREKLFF
TRBV7-9	.	TRBD1	TRBJ1-2	TGTGCCAGCAGCTTAGCACGGGACAGGCAGAACTATGGCTACACCTTC	CASSLARDRQNYGYTF
TRBV7-8	.	TRBD1	TRBJ2-7	TGTGCCAGCAGCCTCCAGGGACAGGGGGCCTACGAGCAGTACTTC	CASSLQGQGAYEQYF
TRBV12-3/TRBV12-4	.	.	TRBJ1-2	TGTGCCAGCAGTTTAGGGCCTAACTATGGCTACACCTTC	CASSLGPNYGYTF
TRBV7-9	.	TRBD1	TRBJ1-2	TGTGCCAGCAGCCAAAGGACAGGGGACCATGGCTACACCTTC	CASSQRTGDHGYTF
TRBV6-2/TRBV6-3	.	TRBD1	TRBJ1-4	TGTGCCAGCAGTGTCGGAGGGGGCTTTGAAAAACTGTTTTTT	CASSVGGGFEKLFF
TRBV18	.	.	TRBJ1-3	TGTGCCAGCTCACCAACAGCCCTCTCTGGAAACACCATATATTTT	CASSPTALSGNTIYF
TRBV4-2	few	TRBD1	TRBJ1-2	TGTGCCAGCAGCCCCGACACGACAGGGACTGGCTACACCTTC	CASSPDTTGTGYTF
TRBV29-1	.	TRBD1	TRBJ2-7	TGCAGCGTTGGGGTCAGGGGGCTCTACGAGCAGTACTTC	CSVGVRGLYEQYF
TRBV4-1	.	.	TRBJ2-2	TGCGCCAGCAGCCAAGGGGGGGCGCCGCCGAACACCGGGGAGCTGTTTTTT	CASSQGGAPPNTGELFF
TRBV10-3	.	.	TRBJ2-7	TGTGCCATCAGTGATTCGGCAGGGAACTACTACGAGCAGTACTTC	CAISDSAGNYYEQYF
TRBV19	once	.	TRBJ2-3	TGTGCCAGTAGTATAGATCGGGAAGATACGCAGTATTTT	CASSIDREDTQYF
TRBV5-5	.	.	TRBJ1-5	TGTGCCAGCAGCTACTTCCTCCGGGGACTAAATCAGCCCCAGCATTTT	CASSYFLRGLNQPQHF
TRBV10-3	.	TRBD2	TRBJ2-5	TGTGCCACAAGGTTTGGCGGGGGGGAGACCCAGTACTTC	CATRFGGGETQYF
TRBV3-1/TRBV3-2	.	.	TRBJ2-7	TGTGCCAGCAGCCAAGACGTGGGGGCAGACTACGAGCAGTACTTC	CASSQDVGADYEQYF
TRBV5-4	.	.	TRBJ1-2	TGTGCCAGCAGGCTGGACAGCGTCTATGGCTACACCTTC	CASRLDSVYGYTF
TRBV6-6	.	TRBD1	TRBJ1-3	TGTGCCAGCAGTCTCTCGGGGGTAGGGGGCAATGGAAACACCATATATTTT	CASSLSGVGGNGNTIYF
TRBV2	.	.	TRBJ2-6	TGTGCCAGCAGGAGGTGGGGACCCAGCTCTGGGGCCAACGTCCTGACTTTC	CASRRWGPSSGANVLTF
TRBV6-5	.	.	TRBJ2-2	TGTGCCAGCAGACGGCCAGGGGGGACCGGGGAGCTGTTTTTT	CASRRPGGTGELFF
TRBV15	.	TRBD1	TRBJ1-5	TGTGCCACCAGCAGTCGACAGGGATACAATCAGCCCCAGCATTTT	CATSSRQGYNQPQHF
TRBV27	.	TRBD2	TRBJ2-3	TGTGCCAGCACCCGCACTAGCGGGGGGGCCAGCACAGATACGCAGTATTTT	CASTRTSGGASTDTQYF
TRBV9	.	.	TRBJ2-7	TGTGCCAGCCACCCCGGGACATCCTACTACGAGCAGTACTTC	CASHPGTSYYEQYF
TRBV5-1	.	.	TRBJ2-3	TGCGCCAGCAGCTTGTCCATAGACCTCACAGATACGCAGTATTTT	CASSLSIDLTDTQYF
TRBV11-2	.	.	TRBJ1-2	TGTGCCAGCAGCTCGGAGGGCGATGGCTACACCTTC	CASSSEGDGYTF
TRBV3-1/TRBV3-2	.	TRBD1	TRBJ1-2	TGTGCCAGCAGCCCGCACGGTGGTTTCTACAGGGGATGTTCATTTGGCTACACCTTC	CASSPHGGFYRGCSFGYTF
TRBV5-1	.	.	TRBJ2-2	TGCGCCAGCAGCTCCTCACACATTTCCTACACCGGGGAGCTGTTTTTT	CASSSSHISYTGELFF
TRBV7-6	.	TRBD2	TRBJ2-3	TGTGCCAGCAGCTTAGCGCACCCTAGCGGGGCCAGAGATACGCAGTATTTT	CASSLAHPSGARDTQYF
TRBV5-1	few	.	TRBJ1-2	TGCGCCAGCAGCTTGGTGACAGCATATGGCTACACCTTC	CASSLVTAYGYTF
TRBV9	.	TRBD1	TRBJ1-2	TGTGCCAGCAGCGTAGATTGGATGTTCGGACAGGCATCGTATGGCTACACCTTC	CASSVDWMFGQASYGYTF
TRBV6-4	many	TRBD2	TRBJ2-1	TGTGCCAGCAGTGATGATAGCGGGGGCTACAATGAGCAGTTCTTC	CASSDDSGGYNEQFF
TRBV7-2	.	TRBD1	TRBJ1-1	TGTGCCAGCAGCAACCCCGGGACAGCTGAAGCTTTCTTT	CASSNPGTAEAFF
TRBV11-2	.	TRBD2	TRBJ2-1	TGTGCCAGCAGCTTAATTTGGGGGCTAGCGGGGGCGGGAAGCAATGAGCAGTTCTTC	CASSLIWGLAGAGSNEQFF
TRBV29-1	.	.	TRBJ1-1	TGCAGCGTTGAAGAATGGGGGGGCACTGAAGCTTTCTTT	CSVEEWGGTEAFF